The clone carrying this TCR beta chain was counted a few times. Its antigen is currently unknown. MiXCR, run by TCRdb on the 5' RACE reads, gives a single entry per CDR3 protein. The sample shows 550,000 to 700,000 distinct CDR3 sequences, about 20% of them seen only once. The data derive from a study of identical twins. Germline-derived CDR1 and CDR2 are SGHRS and YFSETQ. J gave up 3 bases and V 1 base, and 3 bases lay outside the gene matches. This CDR3 spans 14 amino acids. The study's findings and limits: Those out-of-frame alpha sequences shared by twins showed an excess of low generation probability. Cord blood's abundant beta clonotypes had fewer insertions, unlike memory repertoires.

The sample was also linked to a second study, of T cells expressing NK-cell markers. That paper states: Dominant NKG2C+ clonotype frequencies of roughly 1.0-7.5% of CD8+ T cells were measured in several donors. These clonotypes also led the CD3+CD56-NKG2C+ fraction in a handful of donors.

The chain couples TRBV5-1 to TRBJ1-2, with 7 bases matching TRBD1. This receptor was identified in a woman aged 18-29 years in good health. Sequencing was done on a sample of PBMCs. The CDR3 DNA sequence: TGCGCCAGCAGCTTGAGGGGGCAAGACTATGGCTACACCTTC. Translation gives CASSLRGQDYGYTF.